This T cell receptor beta chain was retrieved from a study of response to subunit inactivated influenza vaccine. TCRdb independently ran MiXCR on the RT-PCR reads; one entry per CDR3 protein. The profile shows over 800,000 distinct CDR3 sequences, 21% of them singletons. V gave up 5 bases and J gave up 6 bases, with 11 bases separating them. CDR3 size: 13 residues. This sequence originates from a man between 45 and 60 years old who received an inactivated influenza vaccine. The gene calls are TRBV12-3 or TRBV12-4 and TRBJ2-1; no clear D. The specimen comprised PBMCs from blood, sampled 4 to 6 days after vaccination. CDR3 protein: CASSPEIPNEQFF. CDR3 coding DNA: TGTGCCAGCAGTCCAGAGATCCCCAATGAGCAGTTCTTC.